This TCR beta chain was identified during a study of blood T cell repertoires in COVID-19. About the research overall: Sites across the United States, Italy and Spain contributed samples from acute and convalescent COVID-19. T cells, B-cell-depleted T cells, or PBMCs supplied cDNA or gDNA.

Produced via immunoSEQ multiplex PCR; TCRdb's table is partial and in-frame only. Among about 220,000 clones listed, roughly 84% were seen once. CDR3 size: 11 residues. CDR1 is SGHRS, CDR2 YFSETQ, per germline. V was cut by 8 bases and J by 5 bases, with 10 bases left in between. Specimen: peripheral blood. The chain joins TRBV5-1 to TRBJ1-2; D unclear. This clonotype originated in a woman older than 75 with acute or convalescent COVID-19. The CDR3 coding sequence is TGCGCCAGACTTACCTTTTATGGCTACACCTTC. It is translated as CARLTFYGYTF.